The 18 T cell receptor beta chains reported below all come from one sample, sequenced in a study of CD8+CD57+ T cells in acquired aplastic anemia. It was patients with CD8+CD57+ cell expansion by flow cytometry who were chosen for sequencing. CDR3 and TCR beta VDJ profiling relied on genomic DNA as the template. MiXCR was run by TCRdb on the reads, yielding one entry per CDR3 protein. The sample shows more than 150,000 distinct CDR3 sequences, nearly 50% of them seen only once. The sample consisted of sorted CD4+, CD8+, or CD8+CD57+ T cells (not recorded which) from PBMCs. These receptors originate from a human donor with aplastic anemia.

The V call is TRBV2, the J call TRBJ2-1, with a weak D call TRBD1 (6 bases). The V end lost 5 bases, the J end lost 12 bases, and 20 bases lay between the germline ends. Germline CDR1 and CDR2: SNHLY and FYNNEI. CDR3 length: 14 residues. DNA of the CDR3: TGTGCCAGCAGTCGGACAGACGGTTTGGGTGTGCAGTTCTTC. Protein: CASSRTDGLGVQFF. The entire variable domain, with the rest obtained from reference TRBV2 and TRBJ2-1, is as follows: EPEVTQTPSHQVTQMGQEVILRCVPISNHLYFYWYRQILGQKVEFLVSFYNNEISEKSEIFDDQFSVERPDGSNFTLKIRSTKLEDSAMYFCASSRTDGLGVQFFGPGTRLTVL.

The J gene is TRBJ1-5, the V gene TRBV19, with no clear D. V lost 3 bases, J lost 0 bases, and 6 bases lay in between. The CDR3 consists of 14 residues. Germline lookup yields CDR1 LNHDA and CDR2 SQIVND (reference sequence). The CDR3 region is CASSILDSNQPQHF. Written as DNA, the CDR3 is TGTGCCAGTAGTATCCTCGATAGCAATCAGCCCCAGCATTTT. The variable domain in full, with the rest retrieved from reference TRBV19 and TRBJ1-5, is DGGITQSPKYLFRKEGQNVTLSCEQNLNHDAMYWYRQDPGQGLRLIYYSQIVNDFQKGDIAEGYSVSREKKESFPLTVTSAQKNPTAFYLCASSILDSNQPQHFGDGTRLSIL.

The sample holds a few counts of this clonotype. The rearrangement uses TRBV7-9 and TRBJ2-7; possibly TRBD1 for D (5 bases). V gave up 11 bases and J gave up 1 base, with 9 bases separating them. CDR1 and CDR2 (germline): SEHNR, FQNEAQ (reference sequence). This CDR3 region has 11 residues. CDR3 bases: TGTGCCTCACAGGAATCCTACGAGCAGTACTTC. Protein product: CASQESYEQYF.

This clonotype came up many times. This chain uses TRBV7-3 with TRBJ2-2, with 11 bases aligning to TRBD2. The V and J ends lost 5 bases and 4 bases, in that order; junction bases with no gene match: 6. CDR1 SGHTA and CDR2 FQGTGA come from the germline V gene. The CDR3 covers 16 residues. The CDR3: CASSTLAGDLTGELFF. CDR3 bases: TGTGCCAGCAGCACACTAGCGGGAGACCTCACCGGGGAGCTGTTTTTT.

This rearrangement joins TRBV15 to TRBJ2-1; a possible D gene is TRBD2 (5 bases). There are 13 residues in the CDR3. V shed 6 bases and J shed 8 bases, with 14 bases lying between them. Per germline, CDR1 LNHNV and CDR2 YYDKDF (reference sequence). CDR3 sequence reads: CATSEWTLHEQFF. CDR3 DNA: TGTGCCACCAGTGAGTGGACTTTACATGAGCAGTTCTTC.

The chain employs TRBV18 and TRBJ1-1; possible D gene TRBD1, 5 bases. The CDR3 extends over 15 amino acids. Between the trimmed V and J ends, which lost 4 bases and 1 base, there was a span of 13 bases. Germline CDR1 KGHSH, CDR2 LQKENI. The CDR3 DNA is TGTGCCAGCTCACTCGGACAAGGGGCGAACACTGAAGCTTTCTTT. This sequence encodes CASSLGQGANTEAFF.

The chain links TRBV6-1 to TRBJ2-1; D call uncertain. The CDR3 sequence is 11 residues long. V was shortened by 11 bases and J by 6 bases, with 11 bases between the two germline ends. CDR1 is MNHNS and CDR2 is SASEGT in the germline V gene. The CDR3 loop reads CASQRANEQFF. CDR3 coding DNA: TGTGCCTCTCAGCGAGCCAATGAGCAGTTCTTC.

The V and J genes are TRBV5-1 and TRBJ2-7; a possible D gene is TRBD2 (5 bases). The germline V and J ends were trimmed by 1 base and 5 bases, with 10 bases remaining between them. This CDR3 has 13 residues. The germline V gene encodes CDR1 SGHRS and CDR2 YFSETQ. The CDR3 spells CASSLWTGNEQYF. CDR3 DNA: TGCGCCAGCAGCTTGTGGACGGGGAACGAGCAGTACTTC.

As DNA, the CDR3 is TGTGCCAGCAGTTACGCGGGCCCCTACGAGCAGTACTTC. It specifies CASSYAGPYEQYF. The chain joins TRBV7-9 to TRBJ2-7, with a possible D match to TRBD2 (5 bases). CDR3 length equals 13 residues. In germline, CDR1 is SEHNR, CDR2 FQNEAQ (reference sequence). Trimming shortened V by 6 bases and J by 2 bases, and 11 bases separated the two germline ends.

Concerning this clonotype itself: The junction shows a germline mismatch at one end, possibly a read error. The chain uses TRBV7-2 and TRBJ2-1; D could derive from TRBD1 or TRBD2 (5 bases each). Per the germline V gene, CDR1 is SGHTA and CDR2 is FQGNSA. The CDR3 consists of 15 residues. CDR3 loop: CASSFSGSSYNEQSF. The DNA of the CDR3 is TGTGCCAGCAGCTTTTCAGGGAGCTCCTACAATGAGCAGTCCTTC.

This clonotype has a count of ten or more. The rearrangement uses TRBV24-1 and TRBJ2-7; 7 bases line up with TRBD2. J lost 5 bases, V lost 5 bases, and 8 bases had no gene match. Germline lookup yields CDR1 KGHDR and CDR2 SFDVKD. The CDR3 runs 14 residues. CDR3 coding DNA: TGTGCCACCAGTGGTGTGCGGGAGCGCGACGAGCAGTACTTC. It specifies CATSGVRERDEQYF.

In this sample, this clonotype turned up a few times. Its ends do not fully match the called genes, so a read error is possible. This chain links TRBV10-3 with TRBJ1-2; D gene uncertain. The germline gives CDR1 ENHRY, CDR2 SYGVKD. CDR3 length equals 13 residues. CDR3 amino acids: CASSHLPGIGYTF. In DNA, the CDR3 is TGTGCCAGCAGTCACTTACCGGGAATCGGCTACACCTTC.

The J gene is TRBJ2-5, the V gene TRBV20-1; TRBD2 might be the D (7 bases). The V and J ends lost 3 bases and 4 bases respectively, with 12 bases between them. Germline assignment: CDR1 DFQATT and CDR2 SNEGSKA (reference sequence). The CDR3 spans 13 residues. The CDR3 loop reads CSARGGLRETQYF. CDR3 sequence (DNA): TGCAGTGCTAGGGGGGGGCTAAGAGAGACCCAGTACTTC.

The rearrangement uses TRBV12-3 or TRBV12-4 and TRBJ1-1; D unclear. V was trimmed by 1 base and J by 0 bases, leaving 9 bases between them. The CDR3 has 15 amino acids. The CDR3 spells CASSLGGVMNTEAFF. The CDR3 DNA reads TGTGCCAGCAGTTTAGGGGGAGTCATGAACACTGAAGCTTTCTTT.

At least ten counts were recorded for this clonotype. This chain joins TRBV2 and TRBJ2-7; TRBD1 matches 9 bases. V gave up 7 bases and J gave up 2 bases; unmatched junction bases: 9. The length of the CDR3 is 15 residues. Germline CDR1 is SNHLY and CDR2 is FYNNEI. The CDR3 DNA is TGTGCCAGCAATGGACAGGGGAAATTCCCCTACGAGCAGTACTTC. Translation gives CASNGQGKFPYEQYF.

This chain connects TRBV2 to TRBJ1-4; the D is unclear. V gave up 0 bases and J gave up 8 bases, with 7 bases separating them. Per germline, CDR1 SNHLY and CDR2 FYNNEI. This CDR3 has 13 amino acids. The CDR3 here is CASSEARTEKLFF. CDR3 nucleotides: TGTGCCAGCAGTGAAGCTAGGACCGAAAAACTGTTTTTT.

This clonotype was found many times. The chain employs TRBV14 and TRBJ2-1, with D possibly TRBD1 on 5 matching bases. V gave up 4 bases and J gave up 7 bases, with 11 bases separating them. Germline assignment: CDR1 SGHDN and CDR2 FVKESK. CDR3 size: 13 residues. CDR3 amino acids: CASSRTIENEQFF. The CDR3 DNA sequence: TGTGCCAGCAGCCGGACAATAGAAAATGAGCAGTTCTTC. Full variable domain (outside the CDR3, taken from reference TRBV14 and TRBJ2-1): EAGVTQFPSHSVIEKGQTVTLRCDPISGHDNLYWYRRVMGKEIKFLLHFVKESKQDESGMPNNRFLAERTGGTYSTLKVQPAELEDSGVYFCASSRTIENEQFFGPGTRLTVL.

This clonotype was observed many times. The rearrangement links TRBV6-1 to TRBJ1-4; D not certain. The CDR3 extends over 10 amino acids. Trimming left V 10 bases short and J 11 bases short, with 11 bases between. The germline CDR1 and CDR2 sequences are MNHNS and SASEGT. The DNA for the CDR3 is TGTGCCAAGAAAGCTGACAAACTGTTTTTT. Translating it yields CAKKADKLFF.